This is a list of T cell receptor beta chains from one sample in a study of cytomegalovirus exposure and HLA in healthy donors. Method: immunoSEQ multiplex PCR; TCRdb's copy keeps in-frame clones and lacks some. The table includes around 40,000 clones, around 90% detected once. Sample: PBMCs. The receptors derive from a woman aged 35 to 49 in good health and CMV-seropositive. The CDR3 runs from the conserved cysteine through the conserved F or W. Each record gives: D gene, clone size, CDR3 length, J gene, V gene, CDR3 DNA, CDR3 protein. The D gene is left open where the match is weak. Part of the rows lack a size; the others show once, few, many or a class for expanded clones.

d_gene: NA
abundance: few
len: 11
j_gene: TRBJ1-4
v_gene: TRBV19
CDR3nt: TGTGCCACCAATCTCGGGGGAAAACTGTTTTTT
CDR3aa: CATNLGGKLFF

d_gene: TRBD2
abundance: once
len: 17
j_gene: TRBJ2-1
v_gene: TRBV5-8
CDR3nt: TGTGCCAGCAGCTCCCACCTCCTAGCGGAGGACTACAATGAGCAGTTCTTC
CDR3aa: CASSSHLLAEDYNEQFF

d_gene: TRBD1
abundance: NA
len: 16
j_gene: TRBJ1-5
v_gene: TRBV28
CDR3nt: TGTGCCAGCAGTCCCAGGACAGGGGGAGGCAATCAGCCCCAGCATTTT
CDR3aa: CASSPRTGGGNQPQHF

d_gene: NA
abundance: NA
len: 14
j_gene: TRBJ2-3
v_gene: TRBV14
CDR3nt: TGTGCCAGCAGCCAAGGGTGGCGGGCAGATACGCAGTATTTT
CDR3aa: CASSQGWRADTQYF

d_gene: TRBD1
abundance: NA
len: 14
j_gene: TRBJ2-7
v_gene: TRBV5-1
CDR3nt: TGCGCCAGCACCATTGGGACAGGGTTTTACGAGCAGTACTTC
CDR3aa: CASTIGTGFYEQYF

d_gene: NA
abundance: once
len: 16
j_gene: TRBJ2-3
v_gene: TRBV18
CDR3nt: TGTGCCAGCTCACCACCAGAACAATATAGCACAGATACGCAGTATTTT
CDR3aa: CASSPPEQYSTDTQYF

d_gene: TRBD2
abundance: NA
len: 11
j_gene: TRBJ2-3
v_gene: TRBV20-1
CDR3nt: TGCAGTGCTAGAGCGGGGGGGCGGCAGTATTTT
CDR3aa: CSARAGGRQYF

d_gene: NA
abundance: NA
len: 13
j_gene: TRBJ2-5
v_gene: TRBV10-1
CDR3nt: TGCGCCAGCGCAGGAGGCATTCAAGAGACCCAGTACTTC
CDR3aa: CASAGGIQETQYF

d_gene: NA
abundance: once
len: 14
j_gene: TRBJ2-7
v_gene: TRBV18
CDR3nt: TGTGCCAGCTCACCTCCCCAGGGGACGGGCGAGCAGTACTTC
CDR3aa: CASSPPQGTGEQYF

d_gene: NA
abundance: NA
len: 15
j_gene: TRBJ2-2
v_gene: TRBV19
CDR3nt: TGTGCCAGTAGTCGGAGTTCCTTGCGCACCGGGGAGCTGTTTTTT
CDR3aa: CASSRSSLRTGELFF

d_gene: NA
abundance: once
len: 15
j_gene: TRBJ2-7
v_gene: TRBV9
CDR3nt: TGTGCCAGCAGCGTAGGTGTTAGCGGAAACTACGAGCAGTACTTC
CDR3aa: CASSVGVSGNYEQYF

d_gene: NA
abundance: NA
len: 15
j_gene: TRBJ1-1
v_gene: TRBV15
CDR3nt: TGTGCCACCAGCAGAGATCGAGTTGACATCACTGAAGCTTTCTTT
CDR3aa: CATSRDRVDITEAFF

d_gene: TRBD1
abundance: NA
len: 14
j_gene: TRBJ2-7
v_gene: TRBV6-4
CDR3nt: TGTGCCAGCAGTAATGGACAGGGGTCCTACGAGCAGTACTTC
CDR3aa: CASSNGQGSYEQYF

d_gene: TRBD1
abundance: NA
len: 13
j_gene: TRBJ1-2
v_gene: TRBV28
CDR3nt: TGTGCCAGCAACTCTGGGACAGGGGATGGCTACACCTTC
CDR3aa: CASNSGTGDGYTF

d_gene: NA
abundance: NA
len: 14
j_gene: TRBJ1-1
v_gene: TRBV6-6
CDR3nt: TGTGCCAGCAGTTACGAGGGCACCCGCTTAGGAGCTTTCTTT
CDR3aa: CASSYEGTRLGAFF

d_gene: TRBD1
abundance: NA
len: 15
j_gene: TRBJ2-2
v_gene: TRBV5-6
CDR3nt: TGTGCCAGCAGCCCTGACAGGGTGAACACCGGGGAGCTGTTTTTT
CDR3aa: CASSPDRVNTGELFF

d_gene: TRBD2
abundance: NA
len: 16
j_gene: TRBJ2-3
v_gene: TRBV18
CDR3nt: TGTGCCAGCTCACCGCTCCGCGGACTAGAGACAGATACGCAGTATTTT
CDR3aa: CASSPLRGLETDTQYF